This record looks at one T cell receptor beta chain sequence and its context. Clones were sequenced by immunoSEQ multiplex PCR, and TCRdb holds only the in-frame ones, with some missing. The data show tens of thousands of clones, with approximately 92% seen just once and about 2% held by the top ten. V was cut by 5 bases and J by 1 base, with 12 bases left in between. Germline V CDR1 and CDR2: SGHTA, FQGNSA. The CDR3 length is 14 residues. The data originate from a study of T cell changes during pregnancy in multiple sclerosis. The chain joins TRBV7-2 to TRBJ2-7; the D is unclear. Sample: peripheral blood, taken after pregnancy. This TCR was recovered from a female donor with multiple sclerosis, enrolled in a pregnancy study. Here the CDR3 reads CASSPLEASYEQYF. Here the CDR3 DNA reads TGTGCCAGCAGCCCACTTGAAGCGTCCTACGAGCAGTACTTC.